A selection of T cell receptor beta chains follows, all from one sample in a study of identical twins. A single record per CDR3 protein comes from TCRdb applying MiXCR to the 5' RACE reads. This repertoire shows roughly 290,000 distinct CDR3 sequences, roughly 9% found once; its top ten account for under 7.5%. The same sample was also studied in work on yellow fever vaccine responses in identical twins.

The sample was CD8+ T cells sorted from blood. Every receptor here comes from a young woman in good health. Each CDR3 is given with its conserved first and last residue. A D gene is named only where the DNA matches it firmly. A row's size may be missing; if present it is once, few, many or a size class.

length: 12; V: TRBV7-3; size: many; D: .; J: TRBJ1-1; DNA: TGTGCCAGCAGCTTAGATGGGTCCAGAGCTTTCTTT; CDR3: CASSLDGSRAFF
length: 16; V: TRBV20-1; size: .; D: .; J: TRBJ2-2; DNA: TGCAGTGCTAGAGATCTTCAGGGCCCCAACACCGGGGAGCTGTTTTTT; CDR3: CSARDLQGPNTGELFF
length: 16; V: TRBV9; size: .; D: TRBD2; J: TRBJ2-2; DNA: TGTGCCAGCAGCGGGGCGACTAGCGGGGGGACCGGGGAGCTGTTTTTT; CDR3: CASSGATSGGTGELFF
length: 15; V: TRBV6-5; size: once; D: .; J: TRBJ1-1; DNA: TGTGCCAGCAGTTACTCAACCGGGGTAGGGACTGAAGCTTTCTTT; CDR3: CASSYSTGVGTEAFF
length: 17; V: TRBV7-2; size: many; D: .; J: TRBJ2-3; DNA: TGTGCCAGCAGCTTAGTGTCGGGGGGCCCACCCACAGATACGCAGTATTTT; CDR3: CASSLVSGGPPTDTQYF
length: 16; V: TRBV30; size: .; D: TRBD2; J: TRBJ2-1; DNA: TGTGCCTGGAGTATCCCCCAACTAGCGGGCTACAATGAGAAGTTCTTC; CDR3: CAWSIPQLAGYNEKFF
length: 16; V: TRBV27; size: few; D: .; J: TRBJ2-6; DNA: TGTGCCAGCAGTCTTCTATTGATGAACGGGGCCAACGTCCTGACTTTC; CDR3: CASSLLLMNGANVLTF
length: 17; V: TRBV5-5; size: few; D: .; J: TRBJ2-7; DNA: TGTGCCAGCAGCTTAAAATCCACGGGAACCAACTCCTACGAGCAGTACTTC; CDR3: CASSLKSTGTNSYEQYF
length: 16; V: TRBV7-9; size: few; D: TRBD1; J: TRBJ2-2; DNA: TGTGCCAGCAGCCCAGCCGGGACAGCGAACACCGGGGAGCTGTTTTTT; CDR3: CASSPAGTANTGELFF
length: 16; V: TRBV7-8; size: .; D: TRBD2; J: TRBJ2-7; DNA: TGTGCCAGCAGCTTAGTTACTAGCGGGGGTTTGTACGAGCAGTACTTC; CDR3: CASSLVTSGGLYEQYF
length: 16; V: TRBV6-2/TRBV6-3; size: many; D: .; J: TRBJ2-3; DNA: TGTGCCAGCAGTTACCGCCATGCGGATAGCACAGATACGCAGTATTTT; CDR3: CASSYRHADSTDTQYF
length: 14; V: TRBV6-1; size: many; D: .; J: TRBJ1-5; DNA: TGTGCCAGCAGTCAGAGTGCGGGCAATCAGCCCCAGCATTTT; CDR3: CASSQSAGNQPQHF
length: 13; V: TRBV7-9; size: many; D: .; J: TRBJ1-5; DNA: TGTGCCAGCACCATTGGTAGTAATCAGCCCCAGCATTTT; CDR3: CASTIGSNQPQHF
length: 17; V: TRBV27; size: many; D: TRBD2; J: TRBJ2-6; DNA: TGTGCCAGCAGTACTCAGACTAGCGAGAGAGGGGCCAACGTCCTGACTTTC; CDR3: CASSTQTSERGANVLTF
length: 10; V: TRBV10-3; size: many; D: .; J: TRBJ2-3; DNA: TGTGCCACCGGCACAGATACGCAGTATTTT; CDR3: CATGTDTQYF
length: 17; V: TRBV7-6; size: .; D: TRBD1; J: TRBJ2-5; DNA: TGTGCCAGCAGCCCCTACCCGAGGGACAGGCTCCAAGAGACCCAGTACTTC; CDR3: CASSPYPRDRLQETQYF
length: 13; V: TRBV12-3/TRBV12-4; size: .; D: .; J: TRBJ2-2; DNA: TGTGCCAGCAGTCCCCGACTGGACGGGGAGCTGTTTTTT; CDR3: CASSPRLDGELFF
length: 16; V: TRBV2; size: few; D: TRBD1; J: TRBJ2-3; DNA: TGTGCCAGCAGTGTTGGACAGGCCCGGGGCACAGATACGCAGTATTTT; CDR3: CASSVGQARGTDTQYF
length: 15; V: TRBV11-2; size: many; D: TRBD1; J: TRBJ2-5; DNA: TGTGCCAGCCGCCGGACAGGCGCTTTCCAAGAGACCCAGTACTTC; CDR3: CASRRTGAFQETQYF
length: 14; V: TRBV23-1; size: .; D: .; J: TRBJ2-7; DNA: TGCGCCAGCAGTCAAGCCGGGGAACGGTACGAGCAGTACTTC; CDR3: CASSQAGERYEQYF
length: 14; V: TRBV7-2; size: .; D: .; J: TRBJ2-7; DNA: TGTGCCAGCAGCTCCCGGGACGTTAACTACGAGCAGTACTTC; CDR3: CASSSRDVNYEQYF
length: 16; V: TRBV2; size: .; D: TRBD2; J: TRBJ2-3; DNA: TGTGCCAGCAGCACACCCCTAGCGGGGGCGGCGGATACGCAGTATTTT; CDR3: CASSTPLAGAADTQYF
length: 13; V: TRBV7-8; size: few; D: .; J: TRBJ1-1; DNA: TGTGCCAGCACCATGACAGCGAACACTGAAGCTTTCTTT; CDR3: CASTMTANTEAFF
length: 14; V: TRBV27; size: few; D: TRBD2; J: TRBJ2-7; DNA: TGTGCCAGCACCACTAGCGGGAGGACCTACGAGCAGTACTTC; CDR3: CASTTSGRTYEQYF
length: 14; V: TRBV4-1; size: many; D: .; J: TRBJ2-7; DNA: TGCGCCAGCAGCCAAGCACAGGGATCCTACGAGCAGTACTTC; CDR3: CASSQAQGSYEQYF
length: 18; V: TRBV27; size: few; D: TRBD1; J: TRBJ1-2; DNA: TGTGCCAGCAGCCCCCTGACAGGGAACGGGGTCACGGACTATGGCTACACCTTC; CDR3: CASSPLTGNGVTDYGYTF
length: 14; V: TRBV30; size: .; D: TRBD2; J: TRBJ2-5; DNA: TGTGCCTGGAGTGTACCAGCGGGAGTAGAGACCCAGTACTTC; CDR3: CAWSVPAGVETQYF
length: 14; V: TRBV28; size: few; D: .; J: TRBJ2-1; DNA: TGTGCCAGCAGTTCTGAGCGACCCTACAATGAGCAGTTCTTC; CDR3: CASSSERPYNEQFF
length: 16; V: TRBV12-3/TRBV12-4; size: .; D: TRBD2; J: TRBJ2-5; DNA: TGTGCCAGCAGTTTATGGAGCGGGGATGGGTTAGAGACCCAGTACTTC; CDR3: CASSLWSGDGLETQYF
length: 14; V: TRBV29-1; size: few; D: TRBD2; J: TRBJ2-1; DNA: TGCAGCGTTGACGGGGGGTGGGTTTACAATGAGCAGTTCTTC; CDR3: CSVDGGWVYNEQFF
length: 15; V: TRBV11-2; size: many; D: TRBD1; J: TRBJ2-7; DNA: TGTGCCAGCAGCTTAGCGATGGACAGGGGCCACGAGCAGTACTTC; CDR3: CASSLAMDRGHEQYF
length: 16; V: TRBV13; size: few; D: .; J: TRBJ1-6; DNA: TGTGCCAGCAGCTTAGAGGGGGTGGCAGGGTCGTCGCCCCTCCACTTT; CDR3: CASSLEGVAGSSPLHF
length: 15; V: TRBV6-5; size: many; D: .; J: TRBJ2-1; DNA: TGTGCCAGCAGTTACTTCAGTTCTCCCTACAATGAGCAGTTCTTC; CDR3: CASSYFSSPYNEQFF
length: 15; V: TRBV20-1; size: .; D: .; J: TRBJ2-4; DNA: TGCAGTGCTAGAGATCCGGAGGGGGTCAAAAACATTCAGTACTTC; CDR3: CSARDPEGVKNIQYF
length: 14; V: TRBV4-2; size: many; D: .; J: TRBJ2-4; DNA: TGTGCCAGCAGCCAAGAGGTCGAGAGGAACATTCAGTACTTC; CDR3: CASSQEVERNIQYF
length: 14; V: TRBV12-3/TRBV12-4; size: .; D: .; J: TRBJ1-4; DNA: TGTGCCAGCACTCTGGAGGGGGGAGGAGAAAAACTGTTTTTT; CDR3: CASTLEGGGEKLFF
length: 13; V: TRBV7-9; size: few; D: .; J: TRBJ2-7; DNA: TGTGCCAGCAGCGACGGCAGGTACTACGAGCAGTACTTC; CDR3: CASSDGRYYEQYF
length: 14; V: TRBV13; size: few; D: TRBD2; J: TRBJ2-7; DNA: TGTGCCAGCAGCTTCGCGGGGGGGCCGGGTGAGCAGTACTTC; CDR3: CASSFAGGPGEQYF
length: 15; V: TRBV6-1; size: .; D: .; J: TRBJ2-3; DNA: TGTGCCAGCAGTGAAGCAGTACTTAGCACAGATACGCAGTATTTT; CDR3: CASSEAVLSTDTQYF
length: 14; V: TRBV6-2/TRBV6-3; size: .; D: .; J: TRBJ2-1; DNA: TGTGCCAGCAGTCCCCCCGGGGGATGGAATGAGCAGTTCTTC; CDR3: CASSPPGGWNEQFF
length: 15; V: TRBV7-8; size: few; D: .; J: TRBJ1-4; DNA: TGTGCCAGCAGCCAATACACCGATTATAATGAAAAACTGTTTTTT; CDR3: CASSQYTDYNEKLFF
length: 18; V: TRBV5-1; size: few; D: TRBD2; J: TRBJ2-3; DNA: TGCGCCAGCAGCTCCCTCCCGGGAGGGACTAGCGGGATAGATACGCAGTATTTT; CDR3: CASSSLPGGTSGIDTQYF